This T cell receptor beta chain is from a study of beta chain features in type 1 diabetes. Study-level results: Among patients with Type 1 diabetes, TCRB CDR3s were moderately but significantly shorter in every one of the four CD4+ subsets. Reduced insertions and increased deletions marked VDJ junctions in type 1 diabetes patients.

This clone was seen only a few times. The antigen remains unidentified. The germline gives CDR1 MDHEN, CDR2 SYDVKM. Trimming removed 6 bases at V and 3 bases at J, with 6 bases between. This CDR3 spans 11 amino acids. As every portion of the isolated RNA was reverse transcribed, the sequencing read expressed TCRB transcripts. The method was immunoSEQ multiplex PCR; TCRdb's version includes in-frame clones alone and lacks a portion of them. The sample holds over 300,000 clones; roughly 8.8% are singletons and the top ten take approximately 1%. The clonotype comes from a man aged 30 to 45 with type 1 diabetes. V is TRBV28 and J is TRBJ2-7; D is unresolved. The sequenced sample consisted of central memory CD4+ T cells from blood. CDR3 DNA: TGTGCCAGCAGCCGCCTCTACGAGCAGTACTTC. Translated, it gives CASSRLYEQYF.